A selection of T cell receptor beta chains follows, all from one sample in a study of CD8+ T cells in alopecia areata. Sequencing was performed with immunoSEQ multiplex PCR; in TCRdb, only in-frame clones are kept and a portion is missing. The table records about 23,000 clones, roughly 50% of them present only once. Sequences were obtained from NKG2D-high CD8+ T cells sorted from blood. The receptor source for this set is a human donor with alopecia areata. Both conserved end residues are part of each CDR3. The D gene is left open where the match is weak. Size is stated for part of the rows, as once, few or many counts, or as a class when the clone is expanded.

>TRBJ2-1|TRBD2|TRBV7-7|-
CASSPGLAGGNEQFF
TGTGCTAGCAGCCCCGGACTAGCGGGAGGGAATGAGCAGTTCTTC
>TRBJ2-3|-|TRBV6-5|-
CASKTTGTDTQYF
TGTGCCAGCAAAACGACAGGCACAGATACGCAGTATTTT
>TRBJ1-1|-|TRBV7-8|-
CASSLRGWAEAFF
TGTGCCAGCAGCTTAAGGGGTTGGGCTGAAGCTTTCTTT
>TRBJ2-7|-|TRBV19|few
CASRGTVYEQYF
TGTGCCAGTAGGGGGACGGTCTACGAGCAGTACTTC
>TRBJ2-5|-|TRBV19|-
CASSLQTGLETQYF
TGTGCCAGTAGTCTACAGACGGGTCTGGAGACCCAGTACTTC
>TRBJ1-1|-|TRBV6-5|-
CASNTQGTEAFF
TGTGCCAGCAATACTCAGGGCACTGAAGCTTTCTTT
>TRBJ2-6|-|TRBV29-1|few
CSAQWGFGANVLTF
TGCAGCGCCCAGTGGGGGTTTGGGGCCAACGTCCTGACTTTC
>TRBJ2-3|-|TRBV19|few
CASSIGLGVADTQYF
TGTGCCAGTAGTATCGGTTTGGGTGTCGCAGATACGCAGTATTTT
>TRBJ2-5|TRBD2|TRBV5-1|-
CASSIPSGWKETQYF
TGCGCCAGCAGCATCCCTAGCGGGTGGAAAGAGACCCAGTACTTC
>TRBJ2-4|-|TRBV10-3|-
CAISGEGTSRNIQYF
TGTGCCATCAGTGGGGAAGGGACAAGCCGAAACATTCAGTACTTC
>TRBJ2-7|TRBD1|TRBV28|few
CASSSRDRVYEQYF
TGTGCCAGCAGTTCCCGGGACAGGGTATACGAGCAGTACTTC
>TRBJ2-1|-|TRBV9|-
CASSVGSSMGEQFF
TGTGCCAGCAGCGTAGGTTCGTCGATGGGTGAGCAGTTCTTC
>TRBJ1-1|TRBD1|TRBV11-2|few
CASSSGQGKAFF
TGTGCCAGCAGCTCGGGACAGGGTAAAGCTTTCTTT
>TRBJ2-7|-|TRBV14|-
CASSQPGLSSYEQYF
TGTGCCAGCAGCCAACCGGGGCTGAGCTCCTACGAGCAGTACTTC
>TRBJ1-1|-|TRBV6-6|-
CASSYRTSMNTEAFF
TGTGCCAGCAGTTACCGGACAAGCATGAACACTGAAGCTTTCTTT
>TRBJ2-7|-|TRBV10-3|-
CAISESLRERYEQYF
TGTGCCATCAGTGAGTCTCTCCGGGAGCGGTACGAGCAGTACTTC
>TRBJ2-3|TRBD2|TRBV29-1|few
CSVLRETDTQYF
TGCAGCGTTTTGCGGGAGACAGATACGCAGTATTTT
>TRBJ2-6|-|TRBV6-6|few
CASRPPGANVLTF
TGTGCCAGCAGACCCCCTGGGGCCAACGTCCTGACTTTC
>TRBJ1-1|-|TRBV19|-
CASSDRVGRKNTEAFF
TGTGCCAGTAGTGACCGAGTCGGCAGAAAAAACACTGAAGCTTTCTTT
>TRBJ2-1|TRBD2|TRBV14|-
CASSPHGFVGGRLYNEQFF
TGTGCCAGCAGCCCCCACGGCTTCGTGGGAGGGCGTCTCTACAATGAGCAGTTCTTC
>TRBJ1-1|-|TRBV27|few
CASSFGGNTEAFF
TGTGCCAGCAGTTTCGGGGGTAACACTGAAGCTTTCTTT
>TRBJ2-7|-|TRBV2|-
CASRLEGLYEQYF
TGTGCCAGCAGGCTGGAAGGTCTCTACGAGCAGTACTTC
>TRBJ1-4|TRBD1|TRBV15|once
CATSREGGPEKLFF
TGTGCCACCAGCAGAGAAGGGGGCCCTGAAAAACTGTTTTTT
>TRBJ1-1|-|TRBV2|-
CASSAYLQGEDTEAFF
TGTGCCAGCAGTGCGTATCTACAGGGAGAGGACACTGAAGCTTTCTTT
>TRBJ1-1|-|TRBV7-3|-
CASSRTVNTEAFF
TGTGCCAGCAGCAGGACAGTGAACACTGAAGCTTTCTTT
>TRBJ2-1|-|TRBV27|-
CAGGKGYNEQFF
TGTGCCGGGGGAAAAGGGTACAATGAGCAGTTCTTC
>TRBJ2-3|-|TRBV7-2|few
CASSPIYGSGGTDTQYF
TGTGCCAGCAGCCCGATCTACGGGAGTGGAGGCACAGATACGCAGTATTTT
>TRBJ2-3|-|TRBV27|-
CASTQDKAADTQYF
TGTGCCAGCACCCAGGACAAGGCGGCAGATACGCAGTATTTT
>TRBJ2-1|-|TRBV7-3|-
CASSLGVASGEQFF
TGTGCCAGCAGCTTGGGGGTAGCTTCGGGGGAGCAGTTCTTC
>TRBJ2-3|-|TRBV27|-
CASSPTPYTQYF
TGTGCCAGCAGTCCGACGCCGTATACGCAGTATTTT
>TRBJ1-2|TRBD1|TRBV5-6|-
CASSVGDSLSGYTF
TGTGCCAGCAGCGTCGGGGACAGTCTCTCTGGCTACACCTTC
>TRBJ2-2|-|TRBV10-3|few
CAISETLLNTGELFF
TGTGCCATCAGTGAGACGTTGTTGAACACCGGGGAGCTGTTTTTT
>TRBJ2-5|-|TRBV28|-
CASSLSARTQYF
TGTGCCAGCAGTTTATCGGCGCGGACCCAGTACTTC
>TRBJ2-4|-|TRBV7-9|-
CASSLAGGVNIQYF
TGTGCCAGCAGCCTCGCAGGAGGGGTAAACATTCAGTACTTC
>TRBJ2-1|TRBD2|TRBV2|-
CASSGPSGRVYNEQFF
TGTGCCAGCAGTGGCCCTAGCGGGAGGGTATACAATGAGCAGTTCTTC
>TRBJ2-2|-|TRBV27|once
CASSSQGMNTGELFF
TGTGCCAGCAGCTCACAAGGGATGAACACCGGGGAGCTGTTTTTT
>TRBJ2-7|-|TRBV29-1|few
CSVAQGRYEQYF
TGCAGCGTTGCTCAGGGAAGGTACGAGCAGTACTTC
>TRBJ2-7|TRBD2|TRBV10-3|few
CAIREAGEGIYEQYF
TGTGCCATCAGGGAAGCGGGGGAGGGGATCTACGAGCAGTACTTC
>TRBJ2-7|-|TRBV19|few
CASRGRAYEQYF
TGTGCCAGTAGGGGAAGGGCCTACGAGCAGTACTTC
>TRBJ2-2|-|TRBV7-6|-
CASSPEGRLAGELFF
TGTGCCAGCAGCCCCGAGGGGAGGTTGGCCGGGGAGCTGTTTTTT
>TRBJ1-1|TRBD1|TRBV5-1|-
CASSWTGRNTEAFF
TGCGCCAGCAGCTGGACAGGGAGGAACACTGAAGCTTTCTTT
>TRBJ1-2|-|TRBV13|-
CASSNSYRGYTF
TGTGCCAGCAGCAACAGTTACAGAGGCTACACCTTC
>TRBJ2-3|-|TRBV25-1|-
CASSDFTDTQYF
TGTGCCAGCAGTGACTTCACAGATACGCAGTATTTT
>TRBJ1-2|-|TRBV14|-
CASSRTANYGYTF
TGTGCCAGCAGCCGGACAGCTAACTATGGCTACACCTTC
>TRBJ2-7|TRBD2|TRBV6-6|-
CASSYVVAGYYEQYF
TGTGCCAGCAGTTACGTGGTAGCGGGGTACTACGAGCAGTACTTC
>TRBJ1-2|TRBD1|TRBV4-1|-
CASSHPDRLGDGYTF
TGCGCCAGCAGCCACCCGGACAGGTTGGGTGATGGCTACACCTTC
>TRBJ2-1|-|TRBV2|medium-sized
CASRADPGEFF
TGTGCCAGCAGAGCAGACCCAGGGGAGTTCTTC